This T cell receptor (beta chain) was sequenced during a study of T cell responses to AZD1222 COVID-19 vaccine. Overall study: Second-dose groups at about 4 or about 12 weeks were pooled. Study-wide findings and caveats: Nearly half of spike-specific TCRs reportedly go after variant regions that carry no mutations. Females outnumbered males among donors, who were mostly white British; clonal diversity was possibly underestimated. Spike-specific TCR breadth and depth both grew after two AZD1222 doses.

Using immunoSEQ multiplex PCR, the repertoire was profiled, and TCRdb retains in-frame clones only, with some absent. This table has approximately 180,000 clones, approximately 91% appearing once. As to this clone: What it binds is not known.

From germline, CDR1 is LGHNA and CDR2 YNFKEQ. The V end lost 3 bases, the J end lost 0 bases, and 9 bases lay between the germline ends. The CDR3 covers 16 residues. Sequencing was performed on peripheral blood, taken on day 0 of AZD1222 vaccination. This TCR was recovered from an adult in good health. J is TRBJ2-6 and V is TRBV4-2; the D gene could be TRBD1 or TRBD2 (5 bases each). The CDR3 region is CASSHGGTSGANVLTF. The CDR3 nucleotides read TGTGCCAGCAGCCATGGTGGGACCTCTGGGGCCAACGTCCTGACTTTC.